This T cell receptor beta chain originates from a study of blood T cells in healthy people across ages (dated by TCRdb to the mid-2010s). Study-level background: In model experiments, template switching captured about one uniquely barcoded TCR beta cDNA molecule for every two T cells. Using deep sequencing normalized with unique cDNA molecular identifiers, the study measured how TCR beta repertoire diversity changes with age. The donors were split into four age groups: young (average 16 years), middle-aged (39), aged (approximately 60) and long-lived (over 75). Two additional independent replicas of 1 million unique cDNA reads from the same blood draw were analyzed for two donors (one aged 18 to 29 and one aged 80 or older). Results the study describes overall, beyond this receptor: The percentage of naive T cells measured by flow cytometry correlated strongly with observed TCR beta diversity. Compared with the aged group, the long-lived group had more naive CD4+ T cells, fewer expanded clones and increased TCR diversity, suggesting age selection. Estimates of total diversity based on one million sequenced T cells were regarded as lower bounds and as underestimates. Because profiling used bulk unsorted PBMCs, naive and antigen-experienced compartments could not be compared conclusively. Because donor CMV infection status was unknown, age-related changes in expanded clonotypes were potentially confounded. Observed TCR beta diversity per million T cells fell roughly linearly with age, and a significant reduction was already apparent by age approximately 40.

Library prep was done by 5' RACE. Sequencer: Illumina HiSeq 2500. A second PCR of about 7 to 12 cycles was performed with a sample-barcoded 5' primer and a J-beta primer mix. A template-switch 5' adaptor carrying 12 random nucleotides introduced a unique molecular identifier onto each TCR beta cDNA molecule. Each sample yielded at least 3 million CDR3-containing paired-end reads. All of the RNA was converted into first-strand cDNA using the Mint cDNA synthesis kit, with a TRBC-specific oligonucleotide serving as the primer. All cDNA was treated with uracil-DNA glycosylase and then went through a first 18-cycle PCR with the universal primers M1SS and BC2_uni_R. The paper's processing steps were these. For normalization, 1 million high-quality reads, each with a distinct molecular identifier, were randomly selected from each sample. Reads with shared molecular identifiers were discarded instead of being binned into consensus sequences. CDR3 identification, clonotype clustering and error correction used MiTCR with a Q25 quality threshold and the strictest error-elimination algorithm. A nonparametric unseen species model with Euler transformation was used to estimate a lower bound on total TCR beta diversity. The public reads were reprocessed in TCRdb via fastp at Q25 and MiXCR, keeping in-frame beta chains. Merged by CDR3 protein, the rows form single entries marked with the most common genes and DNA. Clone size and V and J calls follow TCRdb, not the original study. The sample table lists under 1,100,000 distinct CDR3 sequences, about 25% of them with a count of one. The ten largest clonotypes hold less than 0.85% of the sample.

V was cut back by 6 bases and J by 5 bases, leaving a gap of 19 bases between them. In the germline V gene, CDR1 corresponds to MNHNS and CDR2 to SASEGT. The CDR3 contains 15 residues, cysteine and phenylalanine counted. Just the 45-base CDR3 DNA is kept, in frame starting at base 1. Systemically healthy Caucasian individuals from Russia, 39 in total and aged about 6 to 100 years, were included as donors. Around 10 milliliters of peripheral blood were drawn from each donor into EDTA-treated Vacutainer tubes. Ficoll-Paque density-gradient centrifugation was used to isolate PBMCs, with at least 6.5 million obtained per sample. Trizol reagent was used to extract total RNA from PBMCs, with at least 5 micrograms per sample. For every donor, an aliquot of PBMCs went through flow cytometry to measure the percentages of naive CD45RAhigh/CD27high T cells. Regarding this clonotype: Its antigen specificity is not known. Base qualities are not at hand, and no much larger clone is one base apart.

These records were also assigned to another study, of T cells of mothers and their children. The second study's authors report: The donors were nine systemically healthy Caucasian individuals, made up of three mothers and their six children. cDNA synthesis consumed the entire amount of extracted RNA, loaded at around 1.5 ug RNA in each 15 ul reaction. In the second PCR, the M1S primer introduced both the sample barcodes and 2-4 random nucleotides. Over 10 million TCR beta CDR3 reads came from each mother, compared with roughly 2.8 million reads from each child. In both related and unrelated pairs, thymic selection shapes the output of TCR recombination in a similar way, with inherited differences having only a minor effect. Normalized repertoire overlap in related mother-child pairs was always slightly higher than in unrelated mother-child pairs, but the difference was never significant. No persistent microchimeric T cell clones were found, with a detection sensitivity of approximately 110 clones per million clonotypes. Deep NGS was used in the study to compare the TCR beta repertoires of mothers and children and to look for features that separate related mother-child pairs from unrelated individuals. The mean age was about 40 +/- 4 years for the mothers and approximately 11 +/- 4 years for the children. After adapter ligation was performed with NEBNext reagents, the libraries were sequenced on an Illumina HiSeq 2000 with 100+100 nt paired-end reads. To prevent cross-contamination, the mother and child libraries were prepared a month apart and were sequenced in separate runs. Between 500,000 and 2,000,000 distinct TCR beta clonotypes were identified per donor. Naive TCR beta clonotypes were estimated from low-frequency clonotypes matched to each donor's FACS-determined naive share, without sorting.

This sequence was found in a girl aged 2-10 years in good health. The sequenced sample consisted of blood. This chain is built from TRBV6-1 and TRBJ1-1, and possibly TRBD1, on 6 matching bases. The CDR3 region reads CASSAGGWGATEAFF. The DNA sequence is given as TGTGCCAGCAGCGCCGGGGGGTGGGGGGCGACTGAAGCTTTCTTT.